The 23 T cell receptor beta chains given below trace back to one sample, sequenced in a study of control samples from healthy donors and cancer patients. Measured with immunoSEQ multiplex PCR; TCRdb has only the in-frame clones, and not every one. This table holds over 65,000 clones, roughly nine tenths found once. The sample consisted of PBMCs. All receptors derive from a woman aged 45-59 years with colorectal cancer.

CDR3 nucleotide sequence: TGCGCCAGCAGCCCCGCTGACAGGGGGCTCTACAATGAGCAGTTCTTC. This translates into CASSPADRGLYNEQFF. The chain joins TRBV10-1 to TRBJ2-1; TRBD1 matches 10 bases. The V and J ends lost 6 bases and 3 bases, in that order; junction bases with no gene match: 8. CDR1 and CDR2 from the germline V gene are WNHNN and SYGVQD (reference sequence). This CDR3 contains 16 residues.

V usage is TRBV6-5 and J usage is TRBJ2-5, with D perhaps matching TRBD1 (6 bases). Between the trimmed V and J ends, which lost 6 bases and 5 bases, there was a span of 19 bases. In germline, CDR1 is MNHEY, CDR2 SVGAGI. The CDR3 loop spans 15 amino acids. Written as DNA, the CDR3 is TGTGCCAGCAGCCTCCTGAGTACAGGGTGGGAGACCCAGTACTTC. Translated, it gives CASSLLSTGWETQYF.

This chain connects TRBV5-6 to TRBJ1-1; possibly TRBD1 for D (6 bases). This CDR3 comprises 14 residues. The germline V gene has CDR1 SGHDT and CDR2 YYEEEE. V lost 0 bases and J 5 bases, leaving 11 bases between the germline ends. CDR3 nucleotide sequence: TGTGCCAGCAGCTTGGGAAACACAGGGACTGAAGCTTTCTTT. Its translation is CASSLGNTGTEAFF.

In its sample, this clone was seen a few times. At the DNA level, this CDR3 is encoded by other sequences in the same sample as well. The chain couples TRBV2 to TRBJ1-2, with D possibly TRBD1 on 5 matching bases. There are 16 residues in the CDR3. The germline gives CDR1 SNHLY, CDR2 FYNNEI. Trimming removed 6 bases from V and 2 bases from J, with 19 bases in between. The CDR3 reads CASRDLGGTGNYGYTF. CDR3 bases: TGTGCCAGCAGGGACCTCGGAGGGACTGGAAACTATGGCTACACCTTC. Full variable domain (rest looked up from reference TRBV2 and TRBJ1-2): EPEVTQTPSHQVTQMGQEVILRCVPISNHLYFYWYRQILGQKVEFLVSFYNNEISEKSEIFDDQFSVERPDGSNFTLKIRSTKLEDSAMYFCASRDLGGTGNYGYTFGSGTRLTVV.

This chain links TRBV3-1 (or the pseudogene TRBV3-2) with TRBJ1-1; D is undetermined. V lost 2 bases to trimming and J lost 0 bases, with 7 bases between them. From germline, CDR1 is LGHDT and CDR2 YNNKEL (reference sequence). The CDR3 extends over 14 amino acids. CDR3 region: CASSQTAMNTEAFF. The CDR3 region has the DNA TGTGCCAGCAGCCAAACAGCAATGAACACTGAAGCTTTCTTT.

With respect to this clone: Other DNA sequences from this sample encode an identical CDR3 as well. CDR3 in amino acids: CAWSTRPVSSYNSPLHF. The CDR3 DNA sequence: TGTGCCTGGAGTACCCGGCCGGTGAGCTCCTATAATTCACCCCTCCACTTT. V is TRBV30 and J is TRBJ1-6; no clear D gene. CDR3 length: 17 residues. V was shortened by 2 bases and J by 0 bases, with 14 bases between the two germline ends. The germline V gene encodes CDR1 GTSNPN and CDR2 SVGIG (reference sequence). The full variable domain, its missing parts supplied by reference TRBV30 and TRBJ1-6, is SQTIHQWPATLVQPVGSPLSLECTVEGTSNPNLYWYRQAAGRGLQLLFYSVGIGQISSEVPQNLSASRPQDRQFILSSKKLLLSDSGFYLCAWSTRPVSSYNSPLHFGNGTRLTVT.

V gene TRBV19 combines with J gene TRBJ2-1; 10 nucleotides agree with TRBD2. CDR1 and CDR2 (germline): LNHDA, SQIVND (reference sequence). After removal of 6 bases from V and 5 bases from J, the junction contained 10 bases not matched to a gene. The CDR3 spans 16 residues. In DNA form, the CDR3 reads TGTGCCAGTAGGCCCAACCTAGCGGGGGTGAACAATGAGCAGTTCTTC. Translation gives CASRPNLAGVNNEQFF. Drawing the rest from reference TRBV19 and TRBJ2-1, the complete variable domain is DGGITQSPKYLFRKEGQNVTLSCEQNLNHDAMYWYRQDPGQGLRLIYYSQIVNDFQKGDIAEGYSVSREKKESFPLTVTSAQKNPTAFYLCASRPNLAGVNNEQFFGPGTRLTVL.

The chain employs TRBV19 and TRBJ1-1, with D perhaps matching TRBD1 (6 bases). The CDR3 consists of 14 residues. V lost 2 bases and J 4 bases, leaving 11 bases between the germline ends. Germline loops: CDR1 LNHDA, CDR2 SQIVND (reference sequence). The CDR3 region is CASSITGPSTEAFF. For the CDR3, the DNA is TGTGCCAGTAGTATAACAGGGCCGAGCACTGAAGCTTTCTTT.

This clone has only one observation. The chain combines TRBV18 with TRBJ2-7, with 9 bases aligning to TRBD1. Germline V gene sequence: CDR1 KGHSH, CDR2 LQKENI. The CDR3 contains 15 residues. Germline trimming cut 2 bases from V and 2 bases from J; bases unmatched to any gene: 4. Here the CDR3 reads CASSPTGQGTYEQYV. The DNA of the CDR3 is TGTGCCAGCTCACCAACGGGACAGGGAACCTACGAGCAGTACGTC.

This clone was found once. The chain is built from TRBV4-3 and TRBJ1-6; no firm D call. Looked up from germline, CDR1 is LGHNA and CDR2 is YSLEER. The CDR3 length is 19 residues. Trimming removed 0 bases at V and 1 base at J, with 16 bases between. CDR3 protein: CASSQESFTTTSYNSPLHF. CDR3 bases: TGCGCCAGCAGCCAAGAGAGTTTTACTACGACTTCCTATAATTCACCCCTCCACTTT.

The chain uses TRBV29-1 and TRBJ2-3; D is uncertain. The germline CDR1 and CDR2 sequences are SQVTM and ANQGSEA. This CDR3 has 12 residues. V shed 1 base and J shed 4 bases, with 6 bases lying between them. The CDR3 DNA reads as TGCAGCGTTGAAGCCTCTTCAGATACGCAGTATTTT. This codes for CSVEASSDTQYF.

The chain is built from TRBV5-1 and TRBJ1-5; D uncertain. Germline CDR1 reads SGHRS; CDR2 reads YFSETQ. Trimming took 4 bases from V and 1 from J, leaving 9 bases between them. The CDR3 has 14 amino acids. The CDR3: CASSPSNSNQPQHF. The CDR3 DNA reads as TGCGCCAGCAGCCCCTCCAACAGCAATCAGCCCCAGCATTTT.

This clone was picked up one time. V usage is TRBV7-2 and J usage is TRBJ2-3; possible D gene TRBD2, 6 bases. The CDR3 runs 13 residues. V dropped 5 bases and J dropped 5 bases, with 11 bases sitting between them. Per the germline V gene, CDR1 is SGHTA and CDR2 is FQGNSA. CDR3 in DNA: TGTGCCAGCAGCCGTCCGGGGGTAGATACGCAGTATTTT. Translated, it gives CASSRPGVDTQYF.

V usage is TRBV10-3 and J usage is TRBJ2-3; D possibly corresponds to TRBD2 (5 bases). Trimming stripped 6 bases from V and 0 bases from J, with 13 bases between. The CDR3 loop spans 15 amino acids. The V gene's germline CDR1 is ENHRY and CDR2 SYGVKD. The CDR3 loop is CAIRRQTTSTDTQYF. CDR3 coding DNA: TGTGCCATCAGGAGGCAGACTACTAGCACAGATACGCAGTATTTT.

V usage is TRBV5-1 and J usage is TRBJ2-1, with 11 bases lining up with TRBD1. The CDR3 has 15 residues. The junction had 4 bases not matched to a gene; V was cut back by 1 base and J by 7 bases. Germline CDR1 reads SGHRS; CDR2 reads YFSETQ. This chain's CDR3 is CASSLTGQGVNEQFF. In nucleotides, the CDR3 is TGCGCCAGCAGCTTGACGGGACAGGGGGTAAATGAGCAGTTCTTC.

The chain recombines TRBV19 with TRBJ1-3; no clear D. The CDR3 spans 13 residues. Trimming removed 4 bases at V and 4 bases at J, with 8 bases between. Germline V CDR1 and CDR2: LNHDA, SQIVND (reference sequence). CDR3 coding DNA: TGTGCCAGTAGTAGGAGCGGGGGAAACACCATATATTTT. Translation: CASSRSGGNTIYF.

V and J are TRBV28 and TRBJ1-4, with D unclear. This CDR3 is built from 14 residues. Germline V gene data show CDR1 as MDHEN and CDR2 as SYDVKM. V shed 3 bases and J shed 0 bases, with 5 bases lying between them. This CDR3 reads CASSFRATNEKLFF. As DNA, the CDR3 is TGTGCCAGCAGTTTCCGCGCAACTAATGAAAAACTGTTTTTT.

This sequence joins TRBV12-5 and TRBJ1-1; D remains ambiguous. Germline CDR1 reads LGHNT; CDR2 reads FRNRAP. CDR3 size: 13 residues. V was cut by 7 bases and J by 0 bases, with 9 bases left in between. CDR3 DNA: TGTGCTAGTGCCCCAGGTCTGAACACTGAAGCTTTCTTT. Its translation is CASAPGLNTEAFF. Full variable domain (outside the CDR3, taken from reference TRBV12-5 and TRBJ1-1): DARVTQTPRHKVTEMGQEVTMRCQPILGHNTVFWYRQTMMQGLELLAYFRNRAPLDDSGMPKDRFSAEMPDATLATLKIQPSEPRDSAVYFCASAPGLNTEAFFGQGTRLTVV.

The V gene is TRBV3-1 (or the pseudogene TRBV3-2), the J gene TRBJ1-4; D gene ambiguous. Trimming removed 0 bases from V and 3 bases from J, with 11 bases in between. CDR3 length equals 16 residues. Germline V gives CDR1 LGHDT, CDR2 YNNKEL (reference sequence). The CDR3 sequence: CASSQDGNRPNEKLFF. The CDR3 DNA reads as TGTGCCAGCAGCCAAGATGGGAATAGACCTAATGAAAAACTGTTTTTT.

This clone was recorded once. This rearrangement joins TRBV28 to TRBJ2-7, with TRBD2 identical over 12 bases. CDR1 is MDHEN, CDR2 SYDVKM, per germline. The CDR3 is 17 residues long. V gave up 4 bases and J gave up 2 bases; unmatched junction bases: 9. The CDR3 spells CASSSPSLAGGAYEQYV. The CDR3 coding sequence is TGTGCCAGCAGTTCCCCGAGCCTAGCGGGGGGGGCCTACGAGCAGTACGTC.

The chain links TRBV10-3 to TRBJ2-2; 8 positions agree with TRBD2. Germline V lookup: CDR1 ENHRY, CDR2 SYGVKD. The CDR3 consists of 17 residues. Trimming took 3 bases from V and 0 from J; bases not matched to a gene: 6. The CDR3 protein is CAISDRAGAANTGELFF. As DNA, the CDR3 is TGTGCCATCAGTGATCGAGCGGGGGCCGCGAACACCGGGGAGCTGTTTTTT.

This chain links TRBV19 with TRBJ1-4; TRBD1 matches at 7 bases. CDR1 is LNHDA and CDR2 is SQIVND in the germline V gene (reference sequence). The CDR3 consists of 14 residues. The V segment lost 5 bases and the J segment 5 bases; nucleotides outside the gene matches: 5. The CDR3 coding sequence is TGTGCCAGTAGTTTACAGGGGTTAAATGAAAAACTGTTTTTT. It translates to CASSLQGLNEKLFF.

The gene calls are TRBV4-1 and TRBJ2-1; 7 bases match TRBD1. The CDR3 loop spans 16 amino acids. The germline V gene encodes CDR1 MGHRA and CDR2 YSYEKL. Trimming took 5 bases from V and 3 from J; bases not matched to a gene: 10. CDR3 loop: CASSKVVTGFYNEQFF. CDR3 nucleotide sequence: TGCGCCAGCAGCAAGGTGGTGACAGGGTTCTACAATGAGCAGTTCTTC.